Listed below are T cell receptor beta chains from one sample, sequenced in a study of blood T cell repertoires in COVID-19. Method: immunoSEQ multiplex PCR; TCRdb's copy keeps in-frame clones and lacks some. The data contain about 100,000 clones, approximately 90% of them singletons. The sequencing sample was made of peripheral blood. Receptors were obtained from a human donor with COVID-19, enrolled during active disease. The donor label of this sample is uncertain. CDR3s include the opening cysteine and the closing phenylalanine or tryptophan. D genes are given only for firm matches. Some rows have no size entry. The others give once, few or many, or a class for an expanded clone.

D gene	clone size	V gene	J gene	CDR3 DNA	CDR3 protein
NA	NA	TRBV28	TRBJ1-5	TGTGCCTGCGGGAGCAATCAGCCCCAGCATTTT	CACGSNQPQHF
NA	NA	TRBV5-6	TRBJ1-2	TGTGCCAGCAGCTTGGTTGGGAGGGAAGAGGACTATGGCTACACCTTC	CASSLVGREEDYGYTF
NA	NA	TRBV30	TRBJ2-7	TGTGCCTGGAGTCCCCAGGGAATATACGAGCAGTACTTC	CAWSPQGIYEQYF
NA	NA	TRBV11-2	TRBJ2-7	TGTGCCAGCAGCTTAGATCAAGGGGACAACGAGCAGTACTTC	CASSLDQGDNEQYF
TRBD2	NA	TRBV4-1	TRBJ2-1	TGCGCCAGCAGCATCCGTTTTATAGCGGGAGGGGAGAATGAGCAGTTCTTC	CASSIRFIAGGENEQFF
NA	NA	TRBV14	TRBJ1-2	TGTGCCAGCAGCCAACTCCAGGCGGGTGGCTACACCTTC	CASSQLQAGGYTF
NA	NA	TRBV7-9	TRBJ2-6	TGTGCCAGCAACGTCCGGCGGGGTGTTAGCTCTGGGGCCAACGTCCTGACTTTC	CASNVRRGVSSGANVLTF
NA	NA	TRBV3-1/TRBV3-2	TRBJ1-1	TGTGCCAGCAGCCAAGAGGGGGGGTTCGAGGCTTTCTTT	CASSQEGGFEAFF
TRBD1	NA	TRBV12-5	TRBJ1-2	TGTGCTAGTGGTTTGTGGGACAGGGTAGATTTGGGCTACACCTTC	CASGLWDRVDLGYTF
NA	NA	TRBV10-1	TRBJ1-1	TGCGCCAGCAGTGATTACGGGAACACTGAAGCTTTCTTT	CASSDYGNTEAFF
TRBD2	NA	TRBV19	TRBJ2-5	TGTGCCAGTAGTACTAGCGGGAGGGCCAGAGAGACCCAGTACTTC	CASSTSGRARETQYF
TRBD1	NA	TRBV6-1	TRBJ1-2	TGTGCCAGCAGTGAATTAGACAGGGATCAAGGCTACACCTTC	CASSELDRDQGYTF
NA	NA	TRBV25-1	TRBJ1-1	TGTGCCAGCAGTGAAGCGGGGTACGGCCCTGAAGCTTTCTTT	CASSEAGYGPEAFF
NA	NA	TRBV6-6	TRBJ1-5	TGTGCCAGCAAGGAGACGGGGGATCAGCCCCAGCATTTT	CASKETGDQPQHF
NA	NA	TRBV7-6	TRBJ2-6	TGTGCCAGCAGCCCGCGCGCGGTTACCGGGGCCAACGTCCTGACTTTC	CASSPRAVTGANVLTF
TRBD1	NA	TRBV9	TRBJ2-5	TGTGCCAGCAGCGTAGCTACAGGGGAGAGCCAAGAGACCCAGTACTTC	CASSVATGESQETQYF
TRBD1	NA	TRBV30	TRBJ1-6	TGTGCCTGGAATGTCGGACAGGGGAATTCACCCCTCCACTTT	CAWNVGQGNSPLHF
TRBD2	NA	TRBV5-4	TRBJ2-4	TGTGCCAGCAGCTTGGCCCGCAGCGGGGGGGCTGCCAAAAACATTCAGTACTTC	CASSLARSGGAAKNIQYF
NA	NA	TRBV12-3/TRBV12-4	TRBJ1-3	TGTGCCAGCAACAGCCACGGAAACACCATATATTTT	CASNSHGNTIYF
NA	NA	TRBV12-3/TRBV12-4	TRBJ1-2	TGTGCCAGCACCTACAGAGTTAGCTATGGCTACACCTTC	CASTYRVSYGYTF
NA	NA	TRBV9	TRBJ2-7	TGTGCCAGCAGCGTAAAAGTACCGGGCGAGCAGTACTTC	CASSVKVPGEQYF
NA	NA	TRBV28	TRBJ1-4	TGTGCCAGCAGTTCCCGAGGGGGGGGGTTGTATGAAAAACTGTTTTTT	CASSSRGGGLYEKLFF
NA	NA	TRBV5-1	TRBJ1-1	TGCGCCAGCAGCTTGGCCCAGGTTTCCACTGAAGCTTTCTTT	CASSLAQVSTEAFF
NA	NA	TRBV11-2	TRBJ1-2	TGTGCCAGCAGCTTAGTTGAAGGGGTCGGCTACACCTTC	CASSLVEGVGYTF
TRBD1	NA	TRBV7-2	TRBJ1-2	TGTGCCAGCAGGCGGGGACAGGGCGGCTATGGCTACACCTTC	CASRRGQGGYGYTF
TRBD2	NA	TRBV2	TRBJ2-3	TGTGCCAGCAGTGACGGACTAGCGGGAGGTGGCACAGATACGCAGTATTTT	CASSDGLAGGGTDTQYF
NA	NA	TRBV19	TRBJ2-7	TGTGCCAGTAGTATATCTCTTTCCTACGAGCAGTACTTC	CASSISLSYEQYF
TRBD1	NA	TRBV11-3	TRBJ1-5	TGTGCCAGCAGCTCCGCCAAATTTGGACAGGGAAGTCAGCCCCAGCATTTT	CASSSAKFGQGSQPQHF
TRBD1	NA	TRBV19	TRBJ2-5	TGTGCCAGTAGTATAGGGGGGACAGGGGAAGAGACCCAGTACTTC	CASSIGGTGEETQYF
NA	once	TRBV9	TRBJ2-5	TGTGCCAGCAGCGTACAAGGAGGGCACCAAGAGACCCAGTACTTC	CASSVQGGHQETQYF
TRBD1	NA	TRBV2	TRBJ1-6	TGTGCCAGCAGTGTATTGGACAGGGAATCACCCCTCCACTTT	CASSVLDRESPLHF
TRBD2	NA	TRBV28	TRBJ2-3	TGTGCCAGTGGCCTTGGGCTAGCGGGTAAAGATACGCAGTATTTT	CASGLGLAGKDTQYF
NA	NA	TRBV9	TRBJ1-2	TGTGCCAGCAGCGTAGTTGGGGGCCACTATGGCTACACCTTC	CASSVVGGHYGYTF
NA	NA	TRBV28	TRBJ1-3	TGTGCCAGCAGTCAGTCTGGAAACACCATATATTTT	CASSQSGNTIYF
TRBD1	NA	TRBV6-5	TRBJ1-2	TGTGCCAGCAGCTACCGTGACAGGGTCTCTGGCTACACCTTC	CASSYRDRVSGYTF
TRBD1	NA	TRBV5-1	TRBJ1-6	TGCGCCAGCGGTACAGGGGATAAGGAGTCACCCCTCCACTTT	CASGTGDKESPLHF
NA	NA	TRBV27	TRBJ1-1	TGTGCCATGTTAATAGCGGGGGGCGGCACTGAAGCTTTCTTT	CAMLIAGGGTEAFF
TRBD2	NA	TRBV4-2	TRBJ2-1	TGTGCCAGCAGCCCAGCAACCGGGACTAGCGGGAGAAATGAGCAGTTCTTC	CASSPATGTSGRNEQFF
TRBD2	NA	TRBV7-2	TRBJ2-7	TGTGCCAGCAGCGCCAGCCTCCCTCTAGCGGGGGGGCGGTCCTACGAGCAGTACTTC	CASSASLPLAGGRSYEQYF
TRBD1	NA	TRBV4-2	TRBJ1-1	TGTGCCAGCAGCCGATCTAAGACAGGGGCCATGAACACTGAAGCTTTCTTT	CASSRSKTGAMNTEAFF
NA	NA	TRBV6-1	TRBJ2-7	TGTGCCAGCAGTGAATACCCAGGTGGACTTTACGAGCAGTACTTC	CASSEYPGGLYEQYF
TRBD1	NA	TRBV10-3	TRBJ1-4	TGTGCCGCTCAGGGGATGACAGGGGAAAAACTGTTTTTT	CAAQGMTGEKLFF
NA	NA	TRBV9	TRBJ1-6	TGTGCCAGCAGCTTACAGGGATTGGATAATTCACCCCTCCACTTT	CASSLQGLDNSPLHF
NA	NA	TRBV7-2	TRBJ2-1	TGTGCCAGCAGCTTAGCGTTAGGGGACTCTTATGAGCAGTTCTTC	CASSLALGDSYEQFF
NA	NA	TRBV20-1	TRBJ1-1	TGCAGTGCTAGAGTAGAAACGAAAGCTTTCTTT	CSARVETKAFF
NA	NA	TRBV10-2	TRBJ1-5	TGCGCCAGCAGTGAGGAGCGGAGTCAGCCCCAGCATTTT	CASSEERSQPQHF
NA	NA	TRBV19	TRBJ1-5	TGTGCCAGTAGCTTCTCCCCTGAGTGGAGTCAGCCCCAGCATTTT	CASSFSPEWSQPQHF
NA	NA	TRBV2	TRBJ2-5	TGTGCCAGCGCCCAGGGTCATGTGGAGACCCAGTACTTC	CASAQGHVETQYF
TRBD2	NA	TRBV2	TRBJ2-7	TGTGCAGCTACCGGGACTAGCGGGATCCACGAGCAGTACTTC	CAATGTSGIHEQYF